This T cell receptor beta chain was captured by sequencing in a study of OX40 agonist ivuxolimab in advanced cancers. Background on the study: The diagnoses of dose-escalation patients were hepatocellular carcinoma, melanoma, renal cell or head and neck cancer.

The germline gives CDR1 SGHDN, CDR2 FVKESK. This CDR3 is built from 16 residues. V lost 2 bases and J lost 5, with 19 bases in between. The data were produced by immunoSEQ multiplex PCR, yet TCRdb's version contains in-frame clones alone and is incomplete. The table includes about 31,000 clones, around 80% detected once. The sequence was obtained from an adult with an advanced solid tumor such as melanoma, head and neck, liver or kidney cancer. The sample in question was CD4+ or CD8+ T cells sorted from blood, obtained in a trial of the OX40 agonist ivuxolimab. The rearrangement links TRBV14 to TRBJ2-7; perhaps D is TRBD1 or TRBD2 (5 bases each). This CDR3 reads CASSQRGRTVLNEQYF. The CDR3 region has the DNA TGTGCCAGCAGCCAAAGGGGACGGACCGTTTTGAACGAGCAGTACTTC.